The source of this TCR beta chain is a study of blood T cell repertoires in COVID-19 (dated by TCRdb to the early 2020s). In the study overall: Samples covering the acute and convalescent phases of COVID-19 were provided by collaborators in the United States, Italy and Spain. The dataset comprised deeply sampled blood TCRbeta repertoires from subjects exposed to, actively infected with, or recovered from COVID-19. Sample metadata almost always included a de-identified subject ID, COVID-19 status, age in years and sex. HLA class I and class II types, where available, came from metadata supplied by the sample provider rather than from assay-based typing. The repertoires were released in a freely available public database meant as a resource for research on the immune response to SARS-CoV-2. The samples were drawn from the first 160 participants of the ongoing ImmuneRACE study and from over 950 subjects provided by 6 global collaborators. The prospective study material was composed of cDNA or gDNA derived from T cells, B-cell-depleted T cells, or PBMCs. General study outcomes and caveats: How much clinical and demographic metadata was included differed by source and by participant, and the metadata was provided uncurated.

Collaborating institutions collected whole blood in K2EDTA tubes following their own protocols. For TCRbeta analysis, collaborators shipped samples in one of three forms: frozen whole blood, isolated PBMCs, or DNA extracted from either of those sample types. A distance of 24 bases separates the germline ends of V and J, which lose 6 bases and 7 bases respectively. The germline V gene encodes CDR1 SGDLS and CDR2 YYNGEE. The CDR3 has 16 amino acids, counting the end cysteine and phenylalanine. Of all the DNA, just the CDR3 is kept, 48 bases in frame from base 1. A word on this clone: Its antigen is not yet known. The record has no base qualities; no much larger clone is one base away.

TCRbeta CDR3 regions were amplified from genomic DNA using the immunoSEQ Assay, a bias-controlled multiplex PCR. As for the original processing: Nucleated cell counts per sample were estimated from amplification of reference gene primers within the assay. To quantify the absolute abundance of each unique TCRbeta CDR3 rearrangement, sequence reads were collapsed and filtered. For each sample, productive Simpson clonality was calculated as the square root of Simpson's diversity index across productive rearrangements. The clones in this table, taken by TCRdb from immuneACCESS, are in-frame only. Not every clone is retained; where verified, under half of the shortfall comes from an unresolved V gene, and the cause of the rest is unknown. That table gives V, J and clone size, and the DNA gave D and trimming. In this sample the table shows 280,000 or so clones, over 75% of which occur a single time. Around 13% of the sample is in the top ten clones.

Sequenced: peripheral blood. The TCR was taken from a woman in her sixties with acute or convalescent COVID-19. Rearrangement joined TRBV9 to TRBJ2-3, with a tentative D gene TRBD2 over 5 matching bases. The nucleotide sequence is TGTGCCAGCACCCCAGGAGGTTTCCCCGCCCAAAATACGCAGTATTTT. It is translated as CASTPGGFPAQNTQYF. When the CDR3 is completed using the reference TRBV9 and TRBJ2-3 genes on either side, the full variable domain is DSGVTQTPKHLITATGQRVTLRCSPRSGDLSVYWYQQSLDQGLQFLIQYYNGEERAKGNILERFSAQQFPDLHSELNLSSLELGDSALYFCASTPGGFPAQNTQYFGPGTRLTVL.